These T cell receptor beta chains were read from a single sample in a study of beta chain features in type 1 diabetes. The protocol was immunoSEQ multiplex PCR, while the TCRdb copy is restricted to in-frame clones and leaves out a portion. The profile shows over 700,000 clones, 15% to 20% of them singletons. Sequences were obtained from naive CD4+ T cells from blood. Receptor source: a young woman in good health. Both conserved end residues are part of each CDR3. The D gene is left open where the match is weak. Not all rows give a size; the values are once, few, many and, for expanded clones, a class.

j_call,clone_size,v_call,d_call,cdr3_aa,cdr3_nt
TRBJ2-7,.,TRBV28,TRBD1,CASSGTDSYEQYF,TGTGCCAGCAGTGGGACAGACTCCTACGAGCAGTACTTC
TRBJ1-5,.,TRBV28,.,CASRVPWGNQPQHF,TGTGCCAGCAGGGTGCCTTGGGGCAATCAGCCCCAGCATTTT
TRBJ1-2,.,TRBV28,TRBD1,CASSRLQGAWYGYTF,TGTGCCAGCAGCCGCTTACAGGGGGCGTGGTATGGCTACACCTTC
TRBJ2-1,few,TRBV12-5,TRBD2,CASGLGGRFRSYNEQFF,TGTGCTAGTGGTTTGGGCGGGAGGTTCAGGTCCTACAATGAGCAGTTCTTC
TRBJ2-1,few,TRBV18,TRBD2,CASSILAGAYNEQFF,TGTGCCAGCTCTATTCTAGCGGGAGCTTACAATGAGCAGTTCTTC
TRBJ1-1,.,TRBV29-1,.,CSVLTSLNTEAFF,TGCAGCGTTCTGACGAGCCTGAACACTGAAGCTTTCTTT
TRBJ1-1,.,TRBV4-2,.,CASSQEELDSGEAFF,TGTGCCAGCAGCCAAGAGGAGCTGGATAGCGGTGAAGCTTTCTTT
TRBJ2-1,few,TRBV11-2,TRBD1,CASSSYSGGQNEQFF,TGTGCCAGCAGCTCGTACTCAGGGGGCCAAAATGAGCAGTTCTTC
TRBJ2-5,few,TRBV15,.,CATSTELYPQETQYF,TGTGCCACCAGCACGGAACTCTACCCGCAAGAGACCCAGTACTTC
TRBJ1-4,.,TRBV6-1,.,CASSRATNEKLFF,TGTGCCAGCTCCCGAGCAACTAATGAAAAACTGTTTTTT
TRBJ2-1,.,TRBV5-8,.,CASSFGGGYPVF,TGTGCCAGCAGCTTTGGTGGGGGCTACCCGGTCTTC
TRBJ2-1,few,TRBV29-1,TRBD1,CSAGTGAKFF,TGCAGCGCCGGGACAGGGGCGAAGTTCTTC
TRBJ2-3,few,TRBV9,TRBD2,CASSVAGSGRPMARDTQYF,TGTGCCAGCAGCGTAGCTGGTAGCGGGAGGCCTATGGCTCGGGATACGCAGTATTTT
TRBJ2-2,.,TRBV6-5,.,CASSVASGSTGELVF,.
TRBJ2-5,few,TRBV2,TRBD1,CASDRGAGHETQYF,TGTGCCAGCGACAGGGGCGCGGGGCATGAGACCCAGTACTTC
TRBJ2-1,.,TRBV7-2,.,CASSPTSLSYNEQFF,TGTGCCAGCAGCCCTACTAGCCTCTCCTACAATGAGCAGTTCTTC
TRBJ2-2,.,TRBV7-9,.,CASKLGPMYTGELFF,TGTGCCAGCAAACTGGGGCCCATGTACACCGGGGAGCTGTTTTTT
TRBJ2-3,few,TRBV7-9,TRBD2,CASSLGAGVTTDTQYF,TGTGCCAGCAGCTTAGGGGCGGGAGTAACGACAGATACGCAGTATTTT
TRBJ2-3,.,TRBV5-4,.,CASSFPGPITDTQYF,TGTGCCAGCAGCTTTCCGGGACCTATCACAGATACGCAGTATTTT
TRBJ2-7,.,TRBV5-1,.,CASSLGQYEQYF,TGCGCCAGCAGCTTGGGCCAATACGAGCAGTACTTC
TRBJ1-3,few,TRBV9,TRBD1,CASSVAGQGDTIYF,TGTGCCAGCAGCGTAGCGGGACAGGGGGACACCATATATTTT
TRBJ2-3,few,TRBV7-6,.,CASSLASADTQYF,TGTGCCAGCAGCTTAGCTTCTGCAGATACGCAGTATTTT
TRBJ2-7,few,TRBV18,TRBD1,CASSPPGQGFSEQYF,TGTGCCAGCTCACCACCGGGACAGGGATTCAGCGAGCAGTACTTC
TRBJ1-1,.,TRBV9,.,CASSRQVLTEAFF,TGTGCCAGCAGCCGACAGGTTCTGACTGAAGCTTTCTTT
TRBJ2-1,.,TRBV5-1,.,CASSLVGESSYNEQFF,TGCGCCAGCAGCTTGGTGGGGGAAAGCTCCTACAATGAGCAGTTCTTC
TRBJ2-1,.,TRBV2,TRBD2,CASRRGIATSGRGWNEQFF,TGTGCCAGCAGAAGAGGGATCGCGACTAGCGGGAGAGGTTGGAATGAGCAGTTCTTC
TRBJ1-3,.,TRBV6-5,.,CASSSRTGNTIYF,TGTGCCAGCAGTTCGCGGACAGGAAACACCATATATTTT
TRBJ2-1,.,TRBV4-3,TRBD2,CASSQYPTSGVYNEQFF,TGCGCCAGCAGCCAATATCCGACTAGCGGGGTTTACAATGAGCAGTTCTTC
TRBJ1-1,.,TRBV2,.,CASSVEAMNTEAFF,TGTGCCAGCAGTGTTGAGGCGATGAACACTGAAGCTTTCTTT
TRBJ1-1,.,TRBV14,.,CASSHHTEAFF,TGTGCCAGCAGCCATCACACTGAAGCTTTCTTT
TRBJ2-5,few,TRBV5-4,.,CASSSGRGRQQETQYF,TGTGCCAGCAGCTCCGGCCGGGGGCGACAACAAGAGACCCAGTACTTC
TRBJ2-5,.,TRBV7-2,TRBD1,CASSSNRGRLETQYF,TGTGCCAGCAGCTCGAACAGGGGTCGGCTCGAGACCCAGTACTTC
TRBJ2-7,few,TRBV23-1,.,CASSQSSFSGTGAKTYEQYF,TGCGCCAGCAGTCAATCTAGTTTTAGCGGAACCGGGGCCAAAACCTACGAGCAGTACTTC
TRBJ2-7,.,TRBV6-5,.,CASSSPGQSYEQYF,TGTGCCAGCAGTTCCCCCGGACAGTCCTACGAGCAGTACTTC
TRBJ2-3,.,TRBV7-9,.,CASSHMRGLEPDTQYF,TGTGCCAGCAGCCATATGCGGGGTCTCGAACCAGATACGCAGTATTTT
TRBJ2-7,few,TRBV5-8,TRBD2,CASTPTSGIPISSYEQYF,TGTGCCAGCACCCCAACAAGCGGGATCCCAATTAGCTCCTACGAGCAGTACTTC
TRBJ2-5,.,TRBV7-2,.,CASSLVTGWETQYF,TGTGCCAGCAGCTTAGTTACAGGGTGGGAGACCCAGTACTTC
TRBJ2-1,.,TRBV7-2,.,CASSRQGDSYNEQFF,TGTGCCAGCAGCCGACAAGGAGACTCCTACAATGAGCAGTTCTTC
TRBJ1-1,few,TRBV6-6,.,CASSKGRRNTEAFF,TGTGCCAGCAGCAAAGGACGGCGGAACACTGAAGCTTTCTTT